The source of this T cell receptor (beta chain) is a study of blood T cell repertoires in COVID-19. Across the study: Samples of COVID-19 (acute and convalescent) were obtained from the United States, Italy and Spain.

How the authors handled the data: Scientists estimated how many nucleated cells there were by amplifying reference gene primers. The data were produced by immunoSEQ multiplex PCR, yet TCRdb's version contains in-frame clones alone and is incomplete. V, J and clone size were drawn from that table, and D and trimming were deduced from the DNA. Of under 250,000 clones listed, roughly 90% are singletons. The germline V gene has CDR1 ENHRY and CDR2 SYGVKD. The CDR3 covers 15 residues. V was pared by 0 bases and J by 0 bases, with 9 bases between. The receptor's source is a man aged 60 to 69 who had recovered from COVID-19. The specimen was peripheral blood. The chain uses TRBV10-3 and TRBJ2-7; possible D gene TRBD1, 5 bases. CDR3 nucleotide sequence: TGTGCCATCAGTGAGTCTAGGGGCGGCTCCTACGAGCAGTACTTC. This sequence encodes CAISESRGGSYEQYF.